A single sample gave rise to the 2 T cell receptor beta chains below, sequenced in a study of Graves' ophthalmopathy and Graves' hyperthyroidism. Amplifying from RNA transcripts, the study obtained TCR beta CDR3 regions. Following a first-round RT-PCR that used HTBI primers, a second-round multiplex PCR was carried out. TCRdb re-called the multiplex PCR reads through MiXCR, storing one row per CDR3 protein. The repertoire holds some 410,000 distinct CDR3 sequences, with 20% to 25% as singletons. Specimen: peripheral blood. These receptors came from a woman aged 18-29 years with stable Graves' hyperthyroidism.

This clonotype was recorded at least ten times. CDR3 sequence: CASSWRAGGQETQYF. CDR3 sequence (DNA): TGCGCCAGCAGCTGGCGGGCGGGTGGCCAAGAGACCCAGTACTTC. This rearrangement joins TRBV5-1 to TRBJ2-5; D is perhaps TRBD2 (5 bases). Trimming stripped 3 bases from V and 1 base from J, with 13 bases between. The CDR3 has 15 amino acids. Germline V lookup: CDR1 SGHRS, CDR2 YFSETQ.

This clonotype was counted at least ten times. The chain has TRBV6-1 and TRBJ1-5, with 8 nucleotides matching TRBD1. With V trimmed by 6 bases and J by 0 bases, 4 bases remained unmatched. This CDR3 has 15 residues. CDR1 is MNHNS and CDR2 is SASEGT in the germline V gene. Written as DNA, the CDR3 is TGTGCCAGCAGGGGGACAGGTAGTAGCAATCAGCCCCAGCATTTT. Its translation is CASRGTGSSNQPQHF.